The 21 T cell receptor beta chains listed next were all sequenced from one sample in a study of blood T cell repertoires in COVID-19. The assay was immunoSEQ multiplex PCR, and TCRdb's table has in-frame clones only and misses some. The sample yields 150,000 to 200,000 clones, 75% to 90% seen once. Sequencing used PBMCs or T cells enriched from blood (not recorded which). All receptors derive from a woman aged 30 to 39 who had recovered from COVID-19.

There are a few counts of this clone. The V and J genes are TRBV12-3 or TRBV12-4 and TRBJ1-1; D not resolved. The CDR3 is 13 amino acids. The V end was cut by 1 base, the J end by 6 bases, with 9 bases between. The CDR3 DNA sequence: TGTGCCAGCAGTTTAGGCAGGCCCGCTGAAGCTTTCTTT. Its protein product is CASSLGRPAEAFF.

This chain uses TRBV11-2 with TRBJ1-6; D might be TRBD1 (5 bases). The CDR3 is 15 amino acids. CDR1 is SGHAT and CDR2 is FQNNGV in the germline V gene. Trimming took off 5 bases at V and 9 bases at J, with 17 bases between the two ends. The DNA for the CDR3 is TGTGCCAGCAGCAACGCGGCAGGGCCGAGTTCACCCCTCCACTTT. Translating gives CASSNAAGPSSPLHF.

The rearrangement uses TRBV5-1 and TRBJ1-1; D remains ambiguous. Germline V gene sequence: CDR1 SGHRS, CDR2 YFSETQ. CDR3 length: 15 residues. With 0 bases removed from V and 0 bases from J, the gap between germline ends came to 9 bases. The CDR3 DNA is TGCGCCAGCAGCTTGGAGACTACAGTGAACACTGAAGCTTTCTTT. This sequence encodes CASSLETTVNTEAFF.

The CDR3 spells CASSHPLSSSGRNQETQYF. The DNA of the CDR3 is TGTGCCAGCAGCCACCCCCTCTCATCTAGCGGGAGGAACCAAGAGACCCAGTACTTC. The chain is built from TRBV11-3 and TRBJ2-5; 11 bases are a match to TRBD2. The CDR3 has 19 residues. V trimming: 5 bases; J trimming: 0 bases; junction bases outside the gene matches: 14. Germline V CDR1 and CDR2: SGHNT, YENEEA.

V is TRBV9 and J is TRBJ1-2, with 10 nucleotides matching TRBD1. The ends lost 4 bases at V and 5 bases at J; junction bases unmatched: 8. The CDR3 is made up of 15 amino acids. Germline loops: CDR1 SGDLS, CDR2 YYNGEE. This chain's CDR3 is CASSLRGTGVYGYTF. The CDR3 DNA is TGTGCCAGCAGCCTTCGAGGGACAGGGGTTTATGGCTACACCTTC. The full variable domain, its missing parts supplied by reference TRBV9 and TRBJ1-2, is DSGVTQTPKHLITATGQRVTLRCSPRSGDLSVYWYQQSLDQGLQFLIQYYNGEERAKGNILERFSAQQFPDLHSELNLSSLELGDSALYFCASSLRGTGVYGYTFGSGTRLTVV.

The chain recombines TRBV27 with TRBJ1-5; unclear D gene. V was clipped by 5 bases and J by 0 bases, with 11 bases between them. The CDR3 runs 15 residues. Germline values: CDR1 MNHEY, CDR2 SMNVEV (reference sequence). The CDR3 region is CASSPSGNSNQPQHF. DNA for the CDR3: TGTGCCAGCAGTCCGAGCGGAAATAGCAATCAGCCCCAGCATTTT.

The chain recombines TRBV5-1 with TRBJ2-3, with 8 bases matching TRBD2. The trim removed 4 bases at V and 0 bases at J, leaving 7 bases unmatched. The CDR3 has 16 residues. The germline gives CDR1 SGHRS, CDR2 YFSETQ. CDR3 region: CASSPGGAASTDTQYF. In DNA form, the CDR3 reads TGCGCCAGCAGCCCGGGAGGGGCGGCTAGCACAGATACGCAGTATTTT. Together with reference TRBV5-1 and TRBJ2-3, the CDR3 gives the full variable domain: KAGVTQTPRYLIKTRGQQVTLSCSPISGHRSVSWYQQTPGQGLQFLFEYFSETQRNKGNFPGRFSGRQFSNSRSEMNVSTLELGDSALYLCASSPGGAASTDTQYFGPGTRLTVL.

The J gene is TRBJ1-5, the V gene TRBV24-1; 7 bases line up with TRBD1. V lost 9 bases to trimming and J lost 4 bases; unmatched junction nucleotides: 2. The CDR3 length is 12 residues. CDR1 and CDR2 (germline): KGHDR, SFDVKD. The CDR3 here is CATAGGNQPQHF. The CDR3 region has the DNA TGTGCCACCGCAGGGGGAAATCAGCCCCAGCATTTT.

The V call is TRBV7-2, the J call TRBJ1-1; unclear D gene. The germline V and J ends were trimmed by 1 base and 1 base, with 7 bases remaining between them. Germline assignment: CDR1 SGHTA and CDR2 FQGNSA. CDR3 length: 14 amino acids. The CDR3 coding sequence is TGTGCCAGCAGCTTAGAGCACGGGAACACTGAAGCTTTCTTT. It specifies CASSLEHGNTEAFF. The full variable domain, its missing parts supplied by reference TRBV7-2 and TRBJ1-1, is GAGVSQSPSNKVTEKGKDVELRCDPISGHTALYWYRQSLGQGLEFLIYFQGNSAPDKSGLPSDRFSAERTGGSVSTLTIQRTQQEDSAVYLCASSLEHGNTEAFFGQGTRLTVV.

This chain joins TRBV3-1 (or the pseudogene TRBV3-2) and TRBJ1-2, with D maybe TRBD1 (5 bases). This CDR3 is 14 amino acids long. Between the trimmed V and J ends, which lost 3 bases and 6 bases, there was a span of 14 bases. Germline CDR1 and CDR2: LGHDT and YNNKEL (reference sequence). The CDR3 DNA sequence: TGTGCCAGCAGCCACTCGGCAGGGATGGATGGCTACACCTTC. Translated: CASSHSAGMDGYTF.

The chain links TRBV27 to TRBJ1-1; 8 bases are shared with TRBD1. The CDR3 totals 17 residues. Trimming removed 8 bases from V and 0 bases from J; junction bases left unmatched: 14. CDR1 is MNHEY, CDR2 SMNVEV, per germline (reference sequence). CDR3 protein: CASRSLRTGLMNTEAFF. CDR3 nucleotide sequence: TGTGCCAGCCGAAGTTTAAGGACAGGGCTCATGAACACTGAAGCTTTCTTT.

V is TRBV27 and J is TRBJ1-1; possible D gene TRBD1, 5 bases. The CDR3 spans 13 residues. The V end lost 11 bases, the J end lost 6 bases, and 19 bases lay between the germline ends. CDR1 MNHEY and CDR2 SMNVEV come from the germline V gene (reference sequence). The CDR3 region has the DNA TGTGCCGCCGGGTGGGGGGGGACTTCTGAAGCTTTCTTT. Translation: CAAGWGGTSEAFF.

The V and J genes are TRBV7-2 and TRBJ2-5, with 7 nucleotides matching TRBD1. The CDR3 sequence is 13 residues long. With 5 bases clipped from V and 4 bases from J, the junction kept 4 bases outside the gene matches. Germline CDR1 is SGHTA and CDR2 is FQGNSA. CDR3 amino acids: CASSPGGGETQYF. The CDR3, as DNA: TGTGCCAGCAGCCCAGGGGGTGGAGAGACCCAGTACTTC.

V usage is TRBV15 and J usage is TRBJ1-5; 10 bases fit TRBD1. The CDR3 sequence is 16 residues long. The V gene end was trimmed by 1 base and the J gene end by 4 bases; junction bases not matched to a gene: 4. In germline, CDR1 is LNHNV, CDR2 YYDKDF (reference sequence). In DNA, the CDR3 is TGTGCCACCAGCAGAGCGTTGGACAGGGGGAATCAGCCCCAGCATTTT. It codes for CATSRALDRGNQPQHF.

This sequence joins TRBV30 and TRBJ2-7; D unresolved. Germline CDR1 is GTSNPN and CDR2 is SVGIG (reference sequence). Trimming stripped 0 bases from V and 5 bases from J, with 5 bases between. This CDR3 contains 11 residues. CDR3 bases: TGTGCCTGGAGTGTACGGGACGAGCAGTACTTC. Residues: CAWSVRDEQYF.

The rearrangement joins TRBV7-8 to TRBJ2-2; a possible D gene is TRBD1 (6 bases). Germline V gene sequence: CDR1 SGHVS, CDR2 FQNEAQ. V was pared by 1 base and J by 5 bases, with 11 bases between. There are 15 residues in the CDR3. The CDR3 nucleotides are TGTGCCAGCAGCTTAGACAGGGTAGATACCGGGGAGCTGTTTTTT. It codes for CASSLDRVDTGELFF.

This chain joins TRBV2 and TRBJ2-7, with 7 bases lining up with TRBD1. CDR3 size: 16 residues. V lost 5 bases, J lost 2 bases, and 12 bases stayed unmatched. The germline V gene encodes CDR1 SNHLY and CDR2 FYNNEI. CDR3 coding DNA: TGTGCCAGCAGTTCCTCTGACAGGGAATTCGCCTACGAGCAGTACTTC. Translated, it gives CASSSSDREFAYEQYF.

The rearrangement links TRBV6-5 to TRBJ2-7, with D maybe TRBD1 (5 bases). This CDR3 has 12 amino acids. V lost 5 bases to trimming and J lost 0 bases, with 5 bases between them. The germline CDR1 and CDR2 sequences are MNHEY and SVGAGI. CDR3 DNA: TGTGCCAGCAGTCAGGGCTCCTACGAGCAGTACTTC. As protein: CASSQGSYEQYF.

This chain connects TRBV5-1 to TRBJ2-7; 13 bases fit TRBD2. Germline V gene lookup returns CDR1 SGHRS and CDR2 YFSETQ. Germline trimming cut 4 bases from V and 7 bases from J; bases unmatched to any gene: 8. CDR3 size: 15 residues. Here the CDR3 reads CASSLTSGGAEEQYF. As DNA, the CDR3 is TGCGCCAGCAGCCTTACTAGCGGGGGGGCCGAAGAGCAGTACTTC. The variable domain in full, completed from reference TRBV5-1 and TRBJ2-7, reads KAGVTQTPRYLIKTRGQQVTLSCSPISGHRSVSWYQQTPGQGLQFLFEYFSETQRNKGNFPGRFSGRQFSNSRSEMNVSTLELGDSALYLCASSLTSGGAEEQYFGPGTRLTVT.

The chain is built from TRBV7-3 and TRBJ2-1, with TRBD2 identical over 11 bases. V gave up 6 bases and J gave up 6 bases; unmatched junction bases: 4. This CDR3 has 14 residues. From germline, CDR1 is SGHTA and CDR2 FQGTGA. Here the CDR3 reads CASSFLAGGNEQFF. The CDR3 DNA reads TGTGCCAGCAGTTTTCTAGCGGGGGGCAATGAGCAGTTCTTC.

The V call is TRBV19, the J call TRBJ2-4, with a tentative D call TRBD1 (6 bases). Germline V gene lookup returns CDR1 LNHDA and CDR2 SQIVND (reference sequence). V was shortened by 10 bases and J by 8 bases, with 18 bases between the two germline ends. The CDR3 has 13 amino acids. CDR3 residues: CATGAQGRDIQYF. The CDR3 DNA follows: TGTGCCACTGGGGCCCAGGGGCGGGACATTCAGTACTTC.